This T cell receptor beta chain was retrieved from a study of shared clonotypes between healthy human individuals. CDR1 is MNHEY, CDR2 SMNVEV, per germline (reference sequence). The CDR3 has 13 residues. V lost 6 bases to trimming and J lost 7 bases; unmatched junction nucleotides: 5. About 100 million PBMCs per unsorted sample were used for genomic DNA. Sequencing of unsorted PBMC DNA was carried out using ten immunoSEQ deep assay plates. The data were produced by immunoSEQ multiplex PCR, yet TCRdb's version contains in-frame clones alone and is incomplete. Of more than 450,000 clones listed, 60% to 85% are singletons.

The rearrangement links TRBV27 to TRBJ2-7; 11 bases agree with TRBD1. This TCR came from a woman in her forties in good health. Some clones in this sample may be carry-over from other donors' samples. The sample taken for sequencing was PBMCs. The DNA of the CDR3 is TGTGCCAGCAGCTGGGACAGGGGGGGAGAGCAGTACTTC. This encodes CASSWDRGGEQYF.